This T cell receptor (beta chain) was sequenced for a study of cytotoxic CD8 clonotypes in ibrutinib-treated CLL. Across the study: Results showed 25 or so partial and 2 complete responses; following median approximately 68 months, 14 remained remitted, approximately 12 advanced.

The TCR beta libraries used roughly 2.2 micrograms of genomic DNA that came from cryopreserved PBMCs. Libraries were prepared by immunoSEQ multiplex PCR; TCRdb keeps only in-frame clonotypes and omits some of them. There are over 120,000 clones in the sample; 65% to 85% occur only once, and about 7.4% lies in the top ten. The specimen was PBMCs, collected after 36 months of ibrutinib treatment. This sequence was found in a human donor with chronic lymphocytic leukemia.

The CDR3 here is CASSNSGGSYEQYF. For the CDR3, the DNA is TGTGCCAGCAGTAATAGCGGGGGCTCCTACGAGCAGTACTTC. The chain is built from TRBV28 and TRBJ2-7, with 9 bases matching TRBD2. Germline V lookup: CDR1 MDHEN, CDR2 SYDVKM. Trimming removed 5 bases from V and 0 bases from J; junction bases left unmatched: 2. The CDR3 extends over 14 amino acids.